A selection of T cell receptor beta chains follows, all from one sample in a study of T cells in localized non-small cell lung cancer. Assay: immunoSEQ multiplex PCR; the TCRdb copy retains only in-frame clones and omits some. The sample has 45,000 to 55,000 clones; approximately 75% are singletons. The sample was peripheral blood, taken before any cancer treatment. Receptors were obtained from a man between 40 and 70 years old with stage I squamous cell lung carcinoma. Each CDR3 is given with its conserved first and last residue. A D gene is named only where the DNA matches it firmly. Size is omitted from some rows. Given values are once, few, many or a class for expanded clones.

NA | NA | TRBJ1-2 | TRBV9 | TGTGCCAGCAGCGGGGGAATTTATGGCTACACCTTC | CASSGGIYGYTF
NA | NA | TRBJ1-2 | TRBV19 | TGTGCCAGTAGTGTAGAAACCCGGGGCTACACCTTC | CASSVETRGYTF
NA | NA | TRBJ1-4 | TRBV2 | TGTGCCAGCAATGACCCTTCGCGCTCTGAAAAACTGTTTTTT | CASNDPSRSEKLFF
NA | NA | TRBJ2-3 | TRBV19 | TGTGCCAGTAGTATAGACCGGGACTCCCGCACAGATACGCAGTATTTT | CASSIDRDSRTDTQYF
NA | NA | TRBJ1-1 | TRBV5-1 | TGCGCCAGCAGCTTGGCACAGGGTGTGAACACTGAAGCTTTCTTT | CASSLAQGVNTEAFF
NA | once | TRBJ2-7 | TRBV21-1 | TGTGCCAGCAGCAAACTCCTCCCGTACGAGCAGTACTTC | CASSKLLPYEQYF
NA | NA | TRBJ1-3 | TRBV2 | TGTGCCAGCAGTCCGGGACCGACTTCTGGAAACACCATATATTTT | CASSPGPTSGNTIYF
TRBD2 | NA | TRBJ2-7 | TRBV29-1 | TGCAGCGGAACTAGCGGGGGCAACTACGAGCAGTACTTC | CSGTSGGNYEQYF
NA | many | TRBJ1-5 | TRBV5-1 | TGCGCCAGCAGCTTGGAAGGTACTCAGCCCCAGCATTTT | CASSLEGTQPQHF
NA | NA | TRBJ1-6 | TRBV28 | TGTGCCAGCAGTTTCTACATGGGCTCCTATAATTCACCCCTCCACTTT | CASSFYMGSYNSPLHF
NA | NA | TRBJ1-1 | TRBV6-5 | TGTGCCAGCACTCCCGGACAGTACCTAAACACTGAAGCCTTCTTT | CASTPGQYLNTEAFF
NA | NA | TRBJ1-2 | TRBV30 | TGTGCCTGGACCCCTTCCGGGACTTATGGCTACACCTTC | CAWTPSGTYGYTF
TRBD1 | NA | TRBJ1-1 | TRBV6-5 | TGTGCCAGCGACGCCCGGGACAGGGGAGACCGTGAAGCTTTCTTT | CASDARDRGDREAFF
TRBD1 | NA | TRBJ2-5 | TRBV27 | TGTGCCAGCAGTTCTGACAGGGGCTGGGAGACCCAGTACTTC | CASSSDRGWETQYF